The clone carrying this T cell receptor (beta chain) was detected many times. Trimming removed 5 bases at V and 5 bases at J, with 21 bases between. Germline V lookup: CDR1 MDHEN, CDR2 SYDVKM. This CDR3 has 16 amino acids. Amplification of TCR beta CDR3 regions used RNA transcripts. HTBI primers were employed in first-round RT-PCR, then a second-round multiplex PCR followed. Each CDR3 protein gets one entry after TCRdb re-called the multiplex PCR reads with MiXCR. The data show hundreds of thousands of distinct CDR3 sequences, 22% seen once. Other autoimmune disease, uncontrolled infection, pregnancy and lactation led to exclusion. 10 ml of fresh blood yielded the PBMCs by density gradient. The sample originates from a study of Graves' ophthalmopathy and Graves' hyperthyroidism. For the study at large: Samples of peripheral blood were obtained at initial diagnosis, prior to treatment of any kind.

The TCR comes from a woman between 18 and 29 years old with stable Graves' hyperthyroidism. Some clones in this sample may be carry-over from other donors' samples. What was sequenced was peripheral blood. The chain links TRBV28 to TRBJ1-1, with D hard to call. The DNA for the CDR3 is TGTGCCAGCAGTCCCAATAAGCGGGGTGTGGTAACTGAAGCTTTCTTT. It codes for CASSPNKRGVVTEAFF.